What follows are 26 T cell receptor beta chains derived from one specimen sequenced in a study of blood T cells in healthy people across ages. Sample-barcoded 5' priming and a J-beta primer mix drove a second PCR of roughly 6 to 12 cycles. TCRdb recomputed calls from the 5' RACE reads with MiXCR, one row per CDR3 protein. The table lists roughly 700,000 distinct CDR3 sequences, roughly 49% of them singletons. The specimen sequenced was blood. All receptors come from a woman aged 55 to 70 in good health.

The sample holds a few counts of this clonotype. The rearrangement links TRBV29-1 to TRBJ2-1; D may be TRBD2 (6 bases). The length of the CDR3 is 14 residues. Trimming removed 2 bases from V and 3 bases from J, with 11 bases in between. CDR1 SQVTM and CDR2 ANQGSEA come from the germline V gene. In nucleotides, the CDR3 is TGCAGCGTTGAACTGAGGGAGGTCTACAATGAGCAGTTCTTC. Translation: CSVELREVYNEQFF.

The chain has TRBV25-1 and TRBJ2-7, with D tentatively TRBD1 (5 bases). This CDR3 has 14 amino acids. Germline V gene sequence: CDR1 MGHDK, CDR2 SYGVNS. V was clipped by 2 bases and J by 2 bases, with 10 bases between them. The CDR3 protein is CASSEQGFPYEQYF. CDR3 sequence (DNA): TGTGCCAGCAGTGAACAGGGCTTTCCCTACGAGCAGTACTTC.

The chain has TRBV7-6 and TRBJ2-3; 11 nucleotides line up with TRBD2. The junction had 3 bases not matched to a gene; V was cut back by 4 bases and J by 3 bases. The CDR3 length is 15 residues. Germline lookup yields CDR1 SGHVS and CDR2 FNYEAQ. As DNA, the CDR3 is TGTGCCAGCAGCTATACTAGCGGGAGAACAGATACGCAGTATTTT. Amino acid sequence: CASSYTSGRTDTQYF.

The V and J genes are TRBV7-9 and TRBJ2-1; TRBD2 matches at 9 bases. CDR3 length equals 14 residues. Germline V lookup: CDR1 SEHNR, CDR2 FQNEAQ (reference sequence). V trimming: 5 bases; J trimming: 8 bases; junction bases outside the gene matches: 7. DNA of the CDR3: TGTGCCAGCAGCGATAGCGGGAGTCTGTATGAGCAGTTCTTC. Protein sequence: CASSDSGSLYEQFF.

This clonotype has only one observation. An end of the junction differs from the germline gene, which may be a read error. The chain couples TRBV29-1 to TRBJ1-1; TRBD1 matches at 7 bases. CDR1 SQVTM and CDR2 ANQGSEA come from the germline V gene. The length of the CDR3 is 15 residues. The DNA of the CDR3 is TGCAGCGGCGGTGGGGCAAAGGGGGCGCGTACTGAAGTTTTCTTT. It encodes CSGGGAKGARTEVFF. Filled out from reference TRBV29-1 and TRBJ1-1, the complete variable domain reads SAVISQKPSRDICQRGTSLTIQCQVDSQVTMMFWYRQQPGQSLTLIATANQGSEATYESGFVIDKFPISRPNLTFSTLTVSNMSPEDSSIYLCSGGGAKGARTEVFFGQGTRLTVV.

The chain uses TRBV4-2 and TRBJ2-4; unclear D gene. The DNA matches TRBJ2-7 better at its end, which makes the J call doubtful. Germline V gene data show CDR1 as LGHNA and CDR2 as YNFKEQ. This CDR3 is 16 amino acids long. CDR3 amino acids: CASSQGAGSATYEQYF. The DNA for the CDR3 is TGTGCCAGCAGCCAAGGGGCCGGTAGTGCGACGTACGAGCAGTACTTC.

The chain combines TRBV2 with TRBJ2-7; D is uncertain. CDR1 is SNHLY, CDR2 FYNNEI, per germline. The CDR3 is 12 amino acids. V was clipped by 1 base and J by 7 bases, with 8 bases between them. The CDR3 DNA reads TGTGCCAGCAGTGAAGACATAAATGAGCAGTACTTC. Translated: CASSEDINEQYF.

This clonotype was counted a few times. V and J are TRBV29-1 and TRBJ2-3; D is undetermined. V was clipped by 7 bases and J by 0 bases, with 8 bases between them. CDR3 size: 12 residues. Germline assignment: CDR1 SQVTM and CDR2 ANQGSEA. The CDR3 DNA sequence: TGCAGCGCTGGGGAAAGCACAGATACGCAGTATTTT. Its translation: CSAGESTDTQYF.

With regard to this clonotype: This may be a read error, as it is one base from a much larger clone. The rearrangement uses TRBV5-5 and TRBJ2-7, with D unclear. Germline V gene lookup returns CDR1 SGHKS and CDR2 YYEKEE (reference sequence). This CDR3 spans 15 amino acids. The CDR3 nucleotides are TGTGCCAGCAGCTTAAATCAGGTCCCCTCCCACGAGCAGTACTTC. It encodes CASSLNQVPSHEQYF.

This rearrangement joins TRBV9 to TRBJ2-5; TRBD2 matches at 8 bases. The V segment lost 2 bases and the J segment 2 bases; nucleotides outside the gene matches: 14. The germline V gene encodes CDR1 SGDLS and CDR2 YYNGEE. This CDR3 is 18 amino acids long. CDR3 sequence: CASSVSGLTSGLQETQYF. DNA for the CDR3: TGTGCCAGCAGCGTTAGCGGGCTTACTAGCGGCTTACAAGAGACCCAGTACTTC.

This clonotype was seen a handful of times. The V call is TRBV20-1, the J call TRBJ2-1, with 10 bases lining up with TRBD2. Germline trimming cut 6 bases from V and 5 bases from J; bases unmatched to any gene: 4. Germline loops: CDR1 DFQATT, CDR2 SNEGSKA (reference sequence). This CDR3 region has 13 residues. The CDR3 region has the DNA TGCAGTGCCGCTAGCGGGAGCCACAATGAGCAGTTCTTC. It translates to CSAASGSHNEQFF.

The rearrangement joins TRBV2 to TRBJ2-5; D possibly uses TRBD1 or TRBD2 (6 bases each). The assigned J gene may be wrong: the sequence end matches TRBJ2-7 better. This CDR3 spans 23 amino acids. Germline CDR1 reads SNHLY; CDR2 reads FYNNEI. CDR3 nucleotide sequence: TGTGCCAGCAGTGAGGGACAACAGAGTTCAGCTAGCGACCCATTTACTAGATTTTACGAGCAGTACTTC. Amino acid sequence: CASSEGQQSSASDPFTRFYEQYF.

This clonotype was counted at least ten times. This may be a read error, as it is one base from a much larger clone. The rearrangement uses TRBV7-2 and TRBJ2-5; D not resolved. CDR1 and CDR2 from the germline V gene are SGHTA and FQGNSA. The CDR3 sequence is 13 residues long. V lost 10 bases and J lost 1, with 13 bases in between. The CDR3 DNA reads TGTGCCACCGCCATAGTATCCCAAGAGACCCAGTACTTC. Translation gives CATAIVSQETQYF.

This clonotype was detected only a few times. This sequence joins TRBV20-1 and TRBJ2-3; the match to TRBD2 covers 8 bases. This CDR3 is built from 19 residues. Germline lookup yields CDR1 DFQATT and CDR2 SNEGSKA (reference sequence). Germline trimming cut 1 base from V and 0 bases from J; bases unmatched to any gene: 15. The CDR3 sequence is CSARVAGPREGTSTDTQYF. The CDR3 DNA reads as TGCAGTGCTAGAGTAGCGGGACCACGTGAAGGGACTAGCACAGATACGCAGTATTTT.

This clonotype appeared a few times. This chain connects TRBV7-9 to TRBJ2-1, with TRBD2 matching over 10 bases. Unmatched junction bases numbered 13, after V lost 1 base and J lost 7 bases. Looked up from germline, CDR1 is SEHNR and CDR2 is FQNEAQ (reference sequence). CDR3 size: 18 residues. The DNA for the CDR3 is TGTGCCAGCAGCTTAGATTGGGGACTAGCGACCCTGGGGAATGAGCAGTTCTTC. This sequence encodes CASSLDWGLATLGNEQFF.

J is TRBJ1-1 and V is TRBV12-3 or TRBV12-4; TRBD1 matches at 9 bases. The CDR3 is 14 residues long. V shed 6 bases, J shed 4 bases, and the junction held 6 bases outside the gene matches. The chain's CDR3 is CASSRDRVPTEAFF. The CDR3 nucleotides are TGTGCCAGCAGCCGGGACAGGGTGCCCACTGAAGCTTTCTTT.

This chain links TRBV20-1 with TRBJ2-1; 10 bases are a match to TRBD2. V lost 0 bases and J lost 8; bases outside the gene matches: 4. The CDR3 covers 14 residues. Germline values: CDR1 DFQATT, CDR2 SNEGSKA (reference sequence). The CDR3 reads CSARDLAGADEQFF. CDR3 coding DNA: TGCAGTGCTAGAGACCTAGCGGGAGCGGATGAGCAGTTCTTC.

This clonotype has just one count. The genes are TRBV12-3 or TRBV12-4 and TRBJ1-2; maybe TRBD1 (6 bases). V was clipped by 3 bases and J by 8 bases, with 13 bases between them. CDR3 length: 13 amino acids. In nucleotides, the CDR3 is TGTGCCAGCAGTTTCCCAGGGGCCGGCGGCTACACCTTC. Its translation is CASSFPGAGGYTF.

This CDR3 is CASRRQLAGVWDEQFF. The CDR3 DNA is TGCGCCAGCAGACGCCAACTAGCGGGAGTTTGGGACGAGCAGTTCTTC. The V call is TRBV5-1, the J call TRBJ2-1; 11 bases fit TRBD2. The V gene's germline CDR1 is SGHRS and CDR2 YFSETQ. This CDR3 has 16 residues. The trim removed 5 bases at V and 10 bases at J, leaving 14 bases unmatched.

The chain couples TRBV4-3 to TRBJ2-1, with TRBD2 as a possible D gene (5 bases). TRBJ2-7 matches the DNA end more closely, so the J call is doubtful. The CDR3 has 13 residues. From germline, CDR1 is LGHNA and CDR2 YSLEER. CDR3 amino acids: CASSQQRYAEQYF. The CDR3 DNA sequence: TGCGCCAGCAGCCAACAGCGGTACGCCGAGCAGTACTTC.

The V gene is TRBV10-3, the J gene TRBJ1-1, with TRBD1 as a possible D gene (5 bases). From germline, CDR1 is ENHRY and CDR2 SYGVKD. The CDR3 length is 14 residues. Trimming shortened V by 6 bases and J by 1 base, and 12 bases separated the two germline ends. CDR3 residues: CAIRSGGENTEAFF. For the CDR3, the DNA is TGTGCCATCAGGAGTGGGGGGGAGAACACTGAAGCTTTCTTT.

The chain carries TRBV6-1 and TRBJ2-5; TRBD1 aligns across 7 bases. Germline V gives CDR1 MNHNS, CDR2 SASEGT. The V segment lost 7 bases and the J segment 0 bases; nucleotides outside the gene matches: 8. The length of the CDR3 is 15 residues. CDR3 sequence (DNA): TGTGCCAGCACTCCGGGACAGCCGTACCAAGAGACCCAGTACTTC. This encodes CASTPGQPYQETQYF.

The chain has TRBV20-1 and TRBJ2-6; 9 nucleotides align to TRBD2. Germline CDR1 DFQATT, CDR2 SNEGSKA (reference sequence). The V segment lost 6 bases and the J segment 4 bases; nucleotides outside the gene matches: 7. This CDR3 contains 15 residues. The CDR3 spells CSATSGSDGANVLTF. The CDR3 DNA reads TGCAGTGCCACTAGCGGGTCTGACGGGGCCAACGTCCTGACTTTC.

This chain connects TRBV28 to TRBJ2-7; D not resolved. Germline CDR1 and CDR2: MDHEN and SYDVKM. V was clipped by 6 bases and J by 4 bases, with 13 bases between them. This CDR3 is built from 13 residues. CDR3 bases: TGTGCCAGCAGGGTCGGACGGATTTACGAGCAGTACTTC. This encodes CASRVGRIYEQYF. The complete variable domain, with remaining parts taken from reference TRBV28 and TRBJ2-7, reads DVKVTQSSRYLVKRTGEKVFLECVQDMDHENMFWYRQDPGLGLRLIYFSYDVKMKEKGDIPEGYSVSREKKERFSLILESASTNQTSMYLCASRVGRIYEQYFGPGTRLTVT.

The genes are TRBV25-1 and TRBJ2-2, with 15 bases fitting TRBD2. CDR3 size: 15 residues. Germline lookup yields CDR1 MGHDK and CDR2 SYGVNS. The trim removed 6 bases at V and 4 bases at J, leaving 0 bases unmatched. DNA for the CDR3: TGTGCCAGCAGGGGACTAGCGGGAGGCACCGGGGAGCTGTTTTTT. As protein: CASRGLAGGTGELFF.

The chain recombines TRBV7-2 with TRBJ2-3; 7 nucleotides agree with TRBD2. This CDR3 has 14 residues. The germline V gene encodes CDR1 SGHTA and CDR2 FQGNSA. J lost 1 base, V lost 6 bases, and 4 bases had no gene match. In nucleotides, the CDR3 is TGTGCCAGCAGGGGGGGGAGGGGCACAGATACGCAGTATTTT. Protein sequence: CASRGGRGTDTQYF.